This T cell receptor beta chain was sequenced in a study of T-cell memory formation after mild COVID-19. The study, taken as a whole, reports: CD8+ contracting clones occupied EMRA, while CD4+ ones occupied mainly CM and EM.

TCRdb fed the 5' RACE reads into MiXCR, producing one record per CDR3 protein. The repertoire holds around 300,000 distinct CDR3 sequences, with around 15% as singletons. Comment on this clonotype: The antigen is unknown.

In germline, CDR1 is SGHTA, CDR2 FQGNSA. Trimming removed 5 bases at V and 2 bases at J, with 7 bases between. CDR3 length: 13 residues. This TCR was recovered from a man aged 18-30 years who had mild COVID-19 (a few samples of this study predate the infection). Cell type and time point are not known. The gene calls are TRBV7-2 and TRBJ2-1; no firm D call. Source material: PBMCs or a T cell subset sorted from them (not recorded which). The DNA for the CDR3 is TGTGCCAGCAGCCGAATCACCTACAATGAGCAGTTCTTC. Amino acids: CASSRITYNEQFF.